The 26 T cell receptor beta chains below all came from one sample that was sequenced in a study of blood T cell repertoires in COVID-19. Clones were sequenced by immunoSEQ multiplex PCR, and TCRdb holds only the in-frame ones, with some missing. This table has approximately 140,000 clones, about 87% appearing once. The sequencing sample was made of peripheral blood. These TCRs come from a human donor with COVID-19, enrolled during active disease. The donor label of this sample is uncertain.

The rearrangement uses TRBV19 and TRBJ1-1, with D tentatively TRBD1 (5 bases). CDR3 length equals 15 residues. V lost 7 bases to trimming and J lost 0 bases, with 15 bases between them. Looked up from germline, CDR1 is LNHDA and CDR2 is SQIVND (reference sequence). CDR3 DNA: TGTGCCAGTACCGTTAGACAGATCATGAACACTGAAGCTTTCTTT. Residues: CASTVRQIMNTEAFF.

The genes are TRBV19 and TRBJ1-1; 7 nucleotides align to TRBD1. In germline, CDR1 is LNHDA, CDR2 SQIVND (reference sequence). The V and J ends lost 7 bases and 1 base, in that order; junction bases with no gene match: 9. The CDR3 runs to 15 residues. The CDR3: CASTPTGYGNTEAFF. DNA of the CDR3: TGTGCCAGTACTCCGACAGGGTATGGGAACACTGAAGCTTTCTTT.

The CDR3 bases are TGTGCCAGCAGCCAAGAAACGGTGGATGAAAAACTGTTTTTT. Translating gives CASSQETVDEKLFF. The chain carries TRBV4-2 and TRBJ1-4; D not certain. Between the trimmed V and J ends, which lost 0 bases and 6 bases, there was a span of 8 bases. The CDR3 consists of 14 residues. Per the germline V gene, CDR1 is LGHNA and CDR2 is YNFKEQ.

This clone was picked up a small number of times. The sample holds other DNA sequences that translate to the same CDR3. The V call is TRBV5-1, the J call TRBJ2-7; 9 bases are shared with TRBD2. Trimming at V came to 5 bases and at J to 5 bases, leaving 17 bases not matched to a gene. The CDR3 is 17 residues long. Per germline, CDR1 SGHRS and CDR2 YFSETQ. For the CDR3, the DNA is TGCGCCAGCAGAAGGGCGGGGGGGGCCGGTGTCTCGAACGAGCAGTACTTC. The encoded protein is CASRRAGGAGVSNEQYF.

This CDR3 reads CASSTGGNEQFF. Written as DNA, the CDR3 is TGTGCCAGCAGTACTGGGGGGAATGAGCAGTTCTTC. This sequence joins TRBV11-3 and TRBJ2-1; maybe TRBD2 (6 bases). Between the trimmed V and J ends, which lost 6 bases and 7 bases, there was a span of 10 bases. The CDR3 length is 12 residues. CDR1 is SGHNT, CDR2 YENEEA, per germline.

V usage is TRBV4-2 and J usage is TRBJ2-2; TRBD2 agrees at 11 bases. V lost 1 base and J lost 3; bases outside the gene matches: 4. The CDR3 is made up of 17 amino acids. In germline, CDR1 is LGHNA, CDR2 YNFKEQ. The CDR3 nucleotides are TGTGCCAGCAGCCAAGTTAGCGGGGGGGCCCACACCGGGGAGCTGTTTTTT. Its protein product is CASSQVSGGAHTGELFF.

DNA for the CDR3: TGTGCCAGCAGGGCCCGGACAGGTTCGGGGACCCAGTACTTC. Its protein product is CASRARTGSGTQYF. The genes are TRBV2 and TRBJ2-5; 7 bases are shared with TRBD1. V was pared by 6 bases and J by 7 bases, with 11 bases of the junction left unmatched. Germline lookup yields CDR1 SNHLY and CDR2 FYNNEI. This CDR3 is 14 amino acids long. The full variable domain, with the rest looked up from reference TRBV2 and TRBJ2-5, is EPEVTQTPSHQVTQMGQEVILRCVPISNHLYFYWYRQILGQKVEFLVSFYNNEISEKSEIFDDQFSVERPDGSNFTLKIRSTKLEDSAMYFCASRARTGSGTQYFGPGTRLLVL.

In the case of this clone: Other DNA sequences in the sample encode the same CDR3. The chain couples TRBV29-1 to TRBJ1-2; TRBD1 agrees at 10 bases. V lost 4 bases to trimming and J lost 4 bases; unmatched junction nucleotides: 3. The CDR3 totals 13 residues. CDR1 is SQVTM and CDR2 is ANQGSEA in the germline V gene. Written as DNA, the CDR3 is TGCAGCGTTGCAGGACAGGGGGGCTATGGCTACACCTTC. Translating it yields CSVAGQGGYGYTF.

The chain is built from TRBV14 and TRBJ2-3; 8 bases align to TRBD1. The CDR3 spans 17 residues. CDR1 and CDR2 (germline): SGHDN, FVKESK. After removal of 4 bases from V and 1 base from J, the junction contained 10 bases not matched to a gene. CDR3 amino acids: CASSPIVTGAGTDTQYF. The CDR3 bases are TGTGCCAGCAGCCCGATAGTGACAGGGGCCGGCACAGATACGCAGTATTTT. Variable domain in full (rest from reference TRBV14 and TRBJ2-3): EAGVTQFPSHSVIEKGQTVTLRCDPISGHDNLYWYRRVMGKEIKFLLHFVKESKQDESGMPNNRFLAERTGGTYSTLKVQPAELEDSGVYFCASSPIVTGAGTDTQYFGPGTRLTVL.

The chain employs TRBV30 and TRBJ1-2; possible D gene TRBD1, 5 bases. The germline V gene encodes CDR1 GTSNPN and CDR2 SVGIG (reference sequence). V lost 0 bases to trimming and J lost 7 bases, with 9 bases between them. This CDR3 contains 12 residues. The CDR3 DNA sequence: TGTGCCTGGAGTGTGCAGGGTCCTGGCTACACCTTC. Amino acid sequence: CAWSVQGPGYTF.

The chain joins TRBV7-9 to TRBJ1-5; 7 bases align to TRBD1. CDR1 SEHNR and CDR2 FQNEAQ come from the germline V gene (reference sequence). The CDR3 covers 15 residues. Unmatched junction bases numbered 8, after V lost 5 bases and J lost 4 bases. The CDR3 DNA reads TGTGCCAGCAGCCCCCCAGGGGGGACGAATCAGCCCCAGCATTTT. Amino acids: CASSPPGGTNQPQHF.

V is TRBV7-9 and J is TRBJ2-7; TRBD2 matches 10 bases. The CDR3 has 19 amino acids. Germline V CDR1 and CDR2: SEHNR, FQNEAQ (reference sequence). The trim removed 5 bases at V and 3 bases at J, leaving 19 bases unmatched. The CDR3 nucleotides are TGTGCCAGCAGCATCCAGTACGGGCCACTAGCGGGGATTAGCTACGAGCAGTACTTC. Translated: CASSIQYGPLAGISYEQYF.

CDR3 sequence: CASSLGVNSPLHF. CDR3 sequence (DNA): TGCGCCAGCAGCTTGGGAGTTAATTCACCCCTCCACTTT. The chain couples TRBV5-1 to TRBJ1-6; no clear D gene. Trimming shortened V by 0 bases and J by 6 bases, and 4 bases separated the two germline ends. The CDR3 runs to 13 residues. In germline, CDR1 is SGHRS, CDR2 YFSETQ. The full variable domain, in which reference TRBV5-1 and TRBJ1-6 provide the parts outside the CDR3, is KAGVTQTPRYLIKTRGQQVTLSCSPISGHRSVSWYQQTPGQGLQFLFEYFSETQRNKGNFPGRFSGRQFSNSRSEMNVSTLELGDSALYLCASSLGVNSPLHFGNGTRLTVT.

The chain combines TRBV28 with TRBJ1-2; 9 bases are shared with TRBD1. After removal of 5 bases from V and 3 bases from J, the junction contained 4 bases not matched to a gene. The CDR3 is 14 residues long. Germline CDR1 is MDHEN and CDR2 is SYDVKM. CDR3 residues: CASSLQGADYGYTF. The DNA for the CDR3 is TGTGCCAGCAGTCTACAGGGGGCCGACTATGGCTACACCTTC.

This chain uses TRBV18 with TRBJ2-7; D perhaps matches TRBD1 (5 bases). The CDR3 consists of 14 residues. Germline CDR1 and CDR2: KGHSH and LQKENI. Trimming took off 1 base at V and 2 bases at J, with 9 bases between the two ends. The CDR3 DNA reads as TGTGCCAGCTCACCACTCCAGGGTCCCTACGAGCAGTACTTC. Residues: CASSPLQGPYEQYF.

In its sample, this clone ranks as medium-sized (0.01 to 0.1%). V gene TRBV2 combines with J gene TRBJ2-7, with TRBD1 as a possible D gene (6 bases). CDR1 is SNHLY, CDR2 FYNNEI, per germline. CDR3 size: 14 residues. Trimming shortened V by 6 bases and J by 5 bases, and 17 bases separated the two germline ends. The CDR3 is CASRTGTSDHEQYF. The CDR3 DNA reads TGTGCCAGCAGGACCGGGACATCGGACCACGAGCAGTACTTC. Drawing the rest from reference TRBV2 and TRBJ2-7, the complete variable domain is EPEVTQTPSHQVTQMGQEVILRCVPISNHLYFYWYRQILGQKVEFLVSFYNNEISEKSEIFDDQFSVERPDGSNFTLKIRSTKLEDSAMYFCASRTGTSDHEQYFGPGTRLTVT.

This clone showed up just once. V and J are TRBV2 and TRBJ2-7; 10 bases match TRBD1. CDR1 SNHLY and CDR2 FYNNEI come from the germline V gene. The CDR3 covers 15 residues. J lost 4 bases, V lost 6 bases, and 9 bases had no gene match. CDR3 amino acids: CASRDRRTGGYEQYF. The CDR3 region has the DNA TGTGCCAGCAGGGACCGCAGGACAGGGGGTTACGAGCAGTACTTC.

This chain connects TRBV4-1 to TRBJ1-3; D gene ambiguous. The ends were cut back, 3 bases at V and 4 bases at J, with 7 bases in the middle. Germline CDR1 is MGHRA and CDR2 is YSYEKL. This CDR3 region has 13 residues. CDR3 nucleotides: TGCGCCAGCAGCCAGGGCCCAGGAAACACCATATATTTT. Encoded protein: CASSQGPGNTIYF.

The chain combines TRBV27 with TRBJ2-2; possible D gene TRBD2, 6 bases. The CDR3 extends over 14 amino acids. Germline V gene sequence: CDR1 MNHEY, CDR2 SMNVEV (reference sequence). V was shortened by 7 bases and J by 1 base, with 10 bases between the two germline ends. The CDR3 reads CASMGGLNTGELFF. CDR3 coding DNA: TGTGCCAGCATGGGGGGATTGAACACCGGGGAGCTGTTTTTT.

The chain has TRBV3-1 (or the pseudogene TRBV3-2) and TRBJ1-6; TRBD1 matches 10 bases. CDR1 and CDR2 from the germline V gene are LGHDT and YNNKEL (reference sequence). This CDR3 has 17 residues. J was trimmed by 2 bases and V by 1 base; bases with no gene match: 2. The CDR3 is CASSQGTGGAYNSPLHF. The CDR3 DNA follows: TGTGCCAGCAGCCAAGGGACAGGGGGAGCCTATAATTCACCCCTCCACTTT.

The chain combines TRBV6-6 with TRBJ2-3; D is perhaps TRBD1 (6 bases). The length of the CDR3 is 16 residues. CDR1 MNHNY and CDR2 SVGAGI come from the germline V gene (reference sequence). The V and J ends lost 0 bases and 6 bases respectively, with 16 bases between them. The CDR3 is CASSYSIAQGGDTQYF. The CDR3, as DNA: TGTGCCAGCAGTTACTCCATAGCACAGGGTGGGGATACGCAGTATTTT.

This clone was counted between two and nine times. The gene calls are TRBV5-4 and TRBJ1-2, with D possibly matching TRBD1 (5 bases). The germline V gene encodes CDR1 SGHNT and CDR2 YYREEE (reference sequence). This CDR3 is 15 amino acids long. V shed 6 bases and J shed 8 bases, with 23 bases lying between them. The DNA of the CDR3 is TGTGCCAGCACCACCCCCCGGGGGGGTTGGCGGGGCTACACCTTC. As protein: CASTTPRGGWRGYTF.

The rearrangement joins TRBV5-1 to TRBJ1-1; D is perhaps TRBD1 (6 bases). The CDR3 sequence is 14 residues long. The V end lost 0 bases, the J end lost 1 base, and 7 bases lay between the germline ends. The germline gives CDR1 SGHRS, CDR2 YFSETQ. DNA of the CDR3: TGCGCCAGCAGCTTGGGGACAGCGAACACTGAAGCTTTCTTT. The encoded protein is CASSLGTANTEAFF.

The chain uses TRBV25-1 and TRBJ1-4, with D hard to call. V was clipped by 5 bases and J by 1 base, with 5 bases between them. CDR3 length equals 13 residues. Looked up from germline, CDR1 is MGHDK and CDR2 is SYGVNS. Here the CDR3 DNA reads TGTGCCAGCAGTCCAGAAACTAATGAAAAACTGTTTTTT. This codes for CASSPETNEKLFF.

The genes are TRBV11-2 and TRBJ2-5, with TRBD1 matching over 8 bases. The V and J ends lost 0 bases and 5 bases, in that order; junction bases with no gene match: 8. CDR1 and CDR2 (germline): SGHAT, FQNNGV. The CDR3 length is 16 residues. CDR3 in DNA: TGTGCCAGCAGCTTAGAGGGGACAGGCGTAGGGGAGACCCAGTACTTC. Translated, it gives CASSLEGTGVGETQYF.

V is TRBV27 and J is TRBJ2-5; tentatively, D is TRBD1 (5 bases). Looked up from germline, CDR1 is MNHEY and CDR2 is SMNVEV (reference sequence). The CDR3 extends over 13 amino acids. V was shortened by 5 bases and J by 0 bases, with 7 bases between the two germline ends. CDR3 DNA: TGTGCCAGCAGTCCAGGGCACCAAGAGACCCAGTACTTC. It codes for CASSPGHQETQYF.